The source of this T cell receptor (beta chain) is a study of cytomegalovirus exposure and HLA in healthy donors listed by TCRdb under 2017. For the study in its entirety: According to a later analysis, the 120 or so validation repertoires were produced on the same platform as the 700 or so repertoires of the first cohort. The study was designed to test whether signatures of past pathogen exposure could be identified by cataloging public T cell receptors. Along with the roughly 610-subject first cohort, a separate validation cohort of more than 90 different subjects was used. High-throughput TCR immunosequencing, statistical association of individual TCRs with disease status, and machine learning were combined to predict cytomegalovirus infection status.

The CDR3 contains 15 residues, cysteine and phenylalanine counted. Just CDR3 DNA is preserved here, 45 bases in frame from base 1. In the germline V gene, CDR1 corresponds to MDHEN and CDR2 to SYDVKM. V loses 6 bases at its end and J loses 9 bases; junction bases beyond the gene matches: 9. Library preparation used the immunoSEQ multiplex PCR assay. The source study handled its data this way. A statistical classification framework was developed to diagnose cytomegalovirus status using the catalog of TCR beta chain sequences. Here the immuneACCESS table is served through TCRdb, limited to in-frame sequences with V and J called. Missing clones are a known gap in these copies; in checked studies unresolved V genes cover under half, and the rest lacks a known reason. V, J and clone size were drawn from that table, and D and trimming were deduced from the DNA. For this sample there are more than 90,000 clones; around 88% appear just once. 1.5% to 2% of the sample lies in the top ten.

Concerning this clone itself: Its antigen target is currently unknown. Nothing much larger sits one base from this clone, and base qualities are not available.

The donors belonged to the validation cohort of around 130 subjects, which was separate from the approximately 700-subject first cohort. General study outcomes and caveats: The study listed approximately 160 TCR beta chains as associated with cytomegalovirus. A few of the identified cytomegalovirus-associated TCR beta chains were confirmed in vitro to be specific for cytomegalovirus antigens. Most TCR sequences were observed very rarely across donors, whereas some public TCRs were present in many individuals. The authors suggested that the approach could potentially be extended to other disease states and immunological phenotypes. Subsequent analysis determined that TCRs grouped into clusters in the first cohort also showed a tendency toward co-occurrence across the 120 or so validation repertoires, and 90% to 95% of cluster scores exceeded 0. A later analysis lacked HLA typing for the validation cohort, so it scored co-occurrence in that cohort across all 120 repertoires. The classifier was reported to diagnose cytomegalovirus status with high specificity and sensitivity in both the original and validation cohorts.

Sequencing was carried out using PBMCs. Recombination connected TRBV28 to TRBJ2-1, with 12 junctional bases fitting TRBD2. This clonotype was sampled from a man in his late teens or twenties in good health and CMV-seronegative. The nucleotides are TGTGCCAGCAGCCCCGCTAGCGGGGGGGCCGGTGAGCAGTTCTTC. Its protein product is CASSPASGGAGEQFF.